The source of this TCR beta chain is a study of blood T cells in healthy people across ages. Findings of the study overall: The study lacked donor CMV status, which possibly confounded expanded clonotype changes.

Combining a sample-barcoded 5' primer with a J-beta primer mix, a second PCR ran for 7 to 11 cycles. Using its own MiXCR run on the 5' RACE reads, TCRdb lists one record per CDR3 protein. The profile covers approximately 800,000 distinct CDR3 sequences, with roughly 24% appearing a single time and 3% taken by the ten largest. This clonotype was observed a few times. Its antigen is not known. Compared with germline, one end of the junction differs, possibly owing to a read error. This CDR3 spans 16 amino acids. The germline V gene encodes CDR1 LGHNA and CDR2 YNFKEQ. The sample also formed part of further work on T cells of mothers and their children.

The sequenced sample was blood. The sequence came from a boy aged 5 to 17 in good health. The V gene is TRBV4-2, the J gene TRBJ2-7; TRBD1 matches 8 bases. For the CDR3, the DNA is TGTGCCAGCAGCCAAGATCGGCAGGGGGCCGCGTACGTGCAGTACTTC. Protein sequence: CASSQDRQGAAYVQYF.